This TCR beta chain appears in the sequencing data of a study of tumor-infiltrating lymphocytes in primary liver carcinoma. Background on the study: Maximum tumor diameters ranged from about 4 to 10 cm, stage T1-T3 N0M0. The study obtained roughly 3.5 to 7.5 million productive TCRbeta reads per sample, similar across tissue types. The study, taken as a whole, reports: It was observed that only about 8-25% of the top clones appeared in every one of the five tumor regions.

The investigators made TCR beta cDNA from 400 to 550 ng total RNA, using a constant-region primer. Three rounds of nested multiplex PCR with slightly modified ARM-PCR produced TCR beta libraries. The first two PCR rounds, roughly 10 cycles each, used TRBV1-TRBV30 forward primers and a C-beta reverse primer. TCRdb re-derived calls from the multiplex PCR reads in MiXCR, one entry per CDR3 protein. The sample lists approximately 110,000 distinct CDR3 sequences; 60% to 70% were seen once. Unsorted bulk tissue, about 17-33 mg of it, served as the source for co-extraction of RNA and DNA. The patients, who had chronic HBV infection, were treatment-naive (untreated). CDR3 length: 15 amino acids. Germline V lookup: CDR1 SGHDT, CDR2 YYEEEE. Trimming removed 0 bases from V and 2 bases from J, with 10 bases in between. This clonotype occurred a few times. The antigen is not known.

Sequenced sample: liver tumor tissue from sampling region 1. Subset given: tumor region T1, superior pole. The genes are TRBV5-6 and TRBJ2-3; D could derive from TRBD1 or TRBD2 (5 bases each). This clonotype was obtained from a woman aged 55-70 years with primary liver carcinoma and hepatitis B virus infection. The CDR3 loop reads CASSLGGDYTDTQYF. As DNA, the CDR3 is TGTGCCAGCAGCTTGGGGGGCGACTACACAGATACGCAGTATTTT. The whole variable domain, filled in from reference TRBV5-6 and TRBJ2-3, reads DAGVTQSPTHLIKTRGQQVTLRCSPKSGHDTVSWYQQALGQGPQFIFQYYEEEERQRGNFPDRFSGHQFPNYSSELNVNALLLGDSALYLCASSLGGDYTDTQYFGPGTRLTVL.